The 5 T cell receptor beta chains below were found in one sample sequenced in a study of T cell responses to AZD1222 COVID-19 vaccine. Clones were sequenced by immunoSEQ multiplex PCR, and TCRdb holds only the in-frame ones, with some missing. Altogether about 190,000 clones are present, 85% to 95% being singletons, with the ten largest covering 1% to 1.5%. The input for sequencing was peripheral blood, taken on day 0 of AZD1222 vaccination. Every receptor here comes from an adult in good health.

This clone showed up just once. The chain is built from TRBV4-2 and TRBJ1-2; D ambiguous. V dropped 2 bases and J dropped 4 bases, with 14 bases sitting between them. CDR1 LGHNA and CDR2 YNFKEQ come from the germline V gene. This CDR3 spans 15 amino acids. CDR3: CASSQSGQTLYGYTF. As DNA, the CDR3 is TGTGCCAGCAGCCAAAGTGGGCAGACCCTCTATGGCTACACCTTC.

The chain carries TRBV18 and TRBJ2-7; the match to TRBD1 covers 8 bases. V gave up 6 bases and J gave up 4 bases; unmatched junction bases: 5. The V gene's germline CDR1 is KGHSH and CDR2 LQKENI. The CDR3 has 13 amino acids. The CDR3 reads CASSTDREYEQYF. CDR3 DNA: TGTGCCAGCTCGACGGACAGGGAATACGAGCAGTACTTC.

The chain recombines TRBV3-1 (or the pseudogene TRBV3-2) with TRBJ1-2, with TRBD1 as a possible D gene (6 bases). CDR1 and CDR2 from the germline V gene are LGHDT and YNNKEL (reference sequence). The germline V and J ends were trimmed by 2 bases and 8 bases, with 15 bases remaining between them. This CDR3 comprises 14 residues. In nucleotides, the CDR3 is TGTGCCAGCAGCCAAATCCGGGACAAGGAAGGCTACACCTTC. It yields the protein CASSQIRDKEGYTF.

V gene TRBV19 combines with J gene TRBJ1-5; 8 bases are shared with TRBD1. With 3 bases clipped from V and 7 bases from J, the junction kept 2 bases outside the gene matches. The germline CDR1 and CDR2 sequences are LNHDA and SQIVND (reference sequence). There are 13 residues in the CDR3. CDR3 region: CASSMDRDQPQHF. CDR3 nucleotide sequence: TGTGCCAGTAGTATGGACAGGGACCAGCCCCAGCATTTT. The complete variable domain, with remaining parts taken from reference TRBV19 and TRBJ1-5, reads DGGITQSPKYLFRKEGQNVTLSCEQNLNHDAMYWYRQDPGQGLRLIYYSQIVNDFQKGDIAEGYSVSREKKESFPLTVTSAQKNPTAFYLCASSMDRDQPQHFGDGTRLSIL.

The chain employs TRBV5-1 and TRBJ1-1, with D unclear. Trimming took off 4 bases at V and 6 bases at J, with 19 bases between the two ends. The CDR3 runs 15 residues. Germline CDR1 SGHRS, CDR2 YFSETQ. The CDR3 protein is CASSPHGGERSEAFF. CDR3 sequence (DNA): TGCGCCAGCAGCCCTCATGGAGGAGAAAGGTCTGAAGCTTTCTTT.